A single sample is the source of the 22 T cell receptor beta chains below, sequenced in a study of human T cells and chemical hapten exposure. Time point described: patch test 1, 2 weeks after DPC sensitization. Indicated treatment: therapeutic diphenylcyclopropenone sensitization with weekly scalp DPC. MiXCR was run by TCRdb on the RACE reads, yielding one entry per CDR3 protein. The sample holds around 340,000 distinct CDR3 sequences, about 7% seen once. Specimen: whole blood, collected in connection with sensitization to the hapten diphenylcyclopropenone (DPC). These receptors were taken from a woman aged 18-35 years with alopecia areata. Some clones in this sample may be carry-over from other donors' samples.

This clonotype was seen more than once but under ten times. The rearrangement links TRBV7-2 to TRBJ1-4; D is uncertain. V lost 5 bases to trimming and J lost 7 bases, with 17 bases between them. Germline V gene data show CDR1 as SGHTA and CDR2 as FQGNSA. The CDR3 is 15 residues long. The CDR3 loop reads CASSLAPPRSEKLFF. The CDR3 region has the DNA TGTGCCAGCAGCCTGGCACCTCCTAGGAGTGAAAAACTGTTTTTT.

This clonotype was observed a few times. V gene TRBV3-1 combines with J gene TRBJ2-1; 8 positions match TRBD2. The CDR3 is 15 residues long. Trimming removed 2 bases from V and 7 bases from J; junction bases left unmatched: 7. Germline V gene lookup returns CDR1 LGHDT and CDR2 YNNKEL (reference sequence). The CDR3 DNA reads TGTGCCAGCAGCCAACCGGGACTAGGGGCTAATGAGCAGTTCTTC. Its protein product is CASSQPGLGANEQFF.

The CDR3, as DNA: TGCGCCAGCAGCCAAGGACAGGGATTCGCTTTCTTT. It translates to CASSQGQGFAFF. V gene TRBV4-3 combines with J gene TRBJ1-1; 7 bases fit TRBD1. Germline-derived CDR1 and CDR2 are LGHNA and YSLEER. This CDR3 is 12 amino acids long. The J segment lost 11 bases and the V segment lost 1 base, leaving 4 bases of the junction unmatched.

This clonotype turned up a few times. The chain uses TRBV6-1 and TRBJ1-5, with D possibly matching TRBD1 (6 bases). Germline lookup yields CDR1 MNHNS and CDR2 SASEGT. V lost 8 bases to trimming and J lost 4 bases, with 15 bases between them. The CDR3 has 14 residues. The CDR3 region has the DNA TGTGCCAGCGAGGGGGGAATTCGGAATCAGCCCCAGCATTTT. It yields the protein CASEGGIRNQPQHF.

This clonotype was picked up many times. The CDR3 region is CASSHPGLAGSNTGELFF. The CDR3, as DNA: TGTGCCAGCAGCCACCCGGGACTAGCGGGGAGCAACACCGGGGAGCTGTTTTTT. J is TRBJ2-2 and V is TRBV14; 13 bases are a match to TRBD2. Germline V gene lookup returns CDR1 SGHDN and CDR2 FVKESK. The CDR3 contains 18 residues. V dropped 3 bases and J dropped 2; count of bases not matched to a gene: 6.

V is TRBV14 and J is TRBJ1-2; D is undetermined. There are 17 residues in the CDR3. Trimming stripped 1 base from V and 0 bases from J, with 15 bases between. Germline V gene data show CDR1 as SGHDN and CDR2 as FVKESK. CDR3 sequence reads: CASSQGSPPQSNYGYTF. For the CDR3, the DNA is TGTGCCAGCAGCCAAGGTTCCCCCCCCCAATCTAACTATGGCTACACCTTC.

This clonotype occurred a few times. The V and J genes are TRBV11-2 and TRBJ2-7; D is possibly TRBD1 or TRBD2 (5 bases each). The CDR3 runs 15 residues. Trimming took off 3 bases at V and 2 bases at J, with 14 bases between the two ends. CDR1 and CDR2 (germline): SGHAT, FQNNGV. This chain's CDR3 is CASSFLARETYEQYF. The CDR3 DNA follows: TGTGCCAGCAGCTTCCTAGCCAGGGAAACCTACGAGCAGTACTTC.

This clonotype was counted at least ten times. The chain uses TRBV14 and TRBJ1-5; perhaps TRBD1 as D (5 bases). CDR3 length: 15 amino acids. The V gene's germline CDR1 is SGHDN and CDR2 FVKESK. The V end was cut by 4 bases, the J end by 0 bases, with 10 bases between. The CDR3 protein is CASSPGGNSNQPQHF. CDR3 in DNA: TGTGCCAGCAGCCCTGGGGGAAATAGCAATCAGCCCCAGCATTTT.

This clonotype showed up many times. J is TRBJ2-2 and V is TRBV20-1; D is perhaps TRBD1 (6 bases). V dropped 6 bases and J dropped 0 bases, with 14 bases sitting between them. CDR3 length equals 15 residues. Germline CDR1 and CDR2: DFQATT and SNEGSKA (reference sequence). The CDR3 DNA reads TGCAGTGCGTGGGGGCAGGAGACGAACACCGGGGAGCTGTTTTTT. Translated, it gives CSAWGQETNTGELFF.

This clonotype was found many times. This chain connects TRBV12-3 or TRBV12-4 to TRBJ2-2; D uncertain. Trimming stripped 6 bases from V and 4 bases from J, with 12 bases between. The CDR3 consists of 14 residues. CDR3 protein: CASSFSWSTGELFF. The CDR3 nucleotides are TGTGCCAGCAGCTTCTCGTGGTCCACCGGGGAGCTGTTTTTT.

The genes are TRBV6-2 or TRBV6-3 and TRBJ2-4; D is unclear. V lost 3 bases and J lost 1, with 13 bases in between. The length of the CDR3 is 16 residues. CDR1 and CDR2 from the germline V gene are MNHEY and SVGEGT. CDR3 in DNA: TGTGCCAGCAGTTATGTCTCCAGCACGGCCAAAAACATTCAGTACTTC. Protein sequence: CASSYVSSTAKNIQYF.

The J gene is TRBJ1-6, the V gene TRBV10-3; maybe TRBD1 (6 bases). Germline V gene lookup returns CDR1 ENHRY and CDR2 SYGVKD. Trimming pared 3 bases from V and 8 bases from J, leaving 17 bases between. The CDR3 is 16 amino acids. The CDR3 nucleotides are TGTGCCATCAGTGAATGGGAGGGGGGGGAAGATTCACCCCTCCACTTT. It codes for CAISEWEGGEDSPLHF.

This clonotype was found many times. The chain combines TRBV3-1 with TRBJ2-2; tentative D call: TRBD2 (6 bases). Per germline, CDR1 LGHDT and CDR2 YNNKEL (reference sequence). The ends were cut back, 0 bases at V and 1 base at J, with 12 bases in the middle. This CDR3 has 17 amino acids. The DNA for the CDR3 is TGTGCCAGCAGCCAAGATAGGAGGGAGCTGAACACCGGGGAGCTGTTTTTT. This sequence encodes CASSQDRRELNTGELFF.

V usage is TRBV2 and J usage is TRBJ2-7, with D possibly TRBD2 on 6 matching bases. The germline CDR1 and CDR2 sequences are SNHLY and FYNNEI. The CDR3 spans 13 residues. V was cut by 2 bases and J by 4 bases, with 9 bases left in between. CDR3 nucleotides: TGTGCCAGCAGTGAACTAGCGAGTTACGAGCAGTACTTC. Translating it yields CASSELASYEQYF.

This clonotype was counted many times. The gene calls are TRBV29-1 and TRBJ1-5; D remains unclear. This CDR3 is 12 amino acids long. The germline gives CDR1 SQVTM, CDR2 ANQGSEA. The ends were cut back, 4 bases at V and 0 bases at J, with 4 bases in the middle. The CDR3: CSVGFSNQPQHF. CDR3 nucleotides: TGCAGCGTTGGGTTTAGCAATCAGCCCCAGCATTTT. The whole variable domain, remainder taken from reference TRBV29-1 and TRBJ1-5, is SAVISQKPSRDICQRGTSLTIQCQVDSQVTMMFWYRQQPGQSLTLIATANQGSEATYESGFVIDKFPISRPNLTFSTLTVSNMSPEDSSIYLCSVGFSNQPQHFGDGTRLSIL.

The genes are TRBV11-2 and TRBJ1-2; D perhaps matches TRBD1 (5 bases). V shed 4 bases and J shed 4 bases, with 19 bases lying between them. This CDR3 region has 16 residues. Germline CDR1 is SGHAT and CDR2 is FQNNGV. The CDR3 DNA follows: TGTGCCAGCAGCTCCAACCCGGGACTTACCGCCTATGGCTACACCTTC. It is translated as CASSSNPGLTAYGYTF.

The gene calls are TRBV12-3 or TRBV12-4 and TRBJ1-1; D uncertain. V lost 5 bases to trimming and J lost 1 base, with 17 bases between them. This CDR3 spans 16 amino acids. In nucleotides, the CDR3 is TGTGCCAGCAGTCCCCCGGCGGAGAGGCCGAACACTGAAGCTTTCTTT. This encodes CASSPPAERPNTEAFF.

This clonotype was counted at least ten times. DNA for the CDR3: TGTGCCAGCAGTTCGGGACAGGGGGCCGGGGAGCTGTTTTTT. This sequence encodes CASSSGQGAGELFF. This sequence joins TRBV6-2 or TRBV6-3 and TRBJ2-2, with 11 bases identical to TRBD1. Germline CDR1 is MNHEY and CDR2 is SVGEGT. The trim removed 4 bases at V and 6 bases at J, leaving 1 base unmatched. The CDR3 runs 14 residues.

This clonotype was picked up a small number of times. The J gene is TRBJ2-5, the V gene TRBV7-9; tentatively, D is TRBD2 (5 bases). The CDR3 loop spans 16 amino acids. V was pared by 2 bases and J by 4 bases, with 17 bases between. Germline lookup yields CDR1 SEHNR and CDR2 FQNEAQ (reference sequence). The CDR3 sequence is CASSLYPPQRRETQYF. CDR3 nucleotides: TGTGCCAGCAGCTTATACCCCCCCCAGCGGAGAGAGACCCAGTACTTC.

The chain employs TRBV12-3 or TRBV12-4 and TRBJ1-2; 9 nucleotides line up with TRBD1. V shed 5 bases and J 6 bases; nucleotides not matched to a gene: 10. The CDR3 is 15 amino acids. The DNA of the CDR3 is TGTGCCAGCAGTGCACCGGGACAGGGCGCTCATGGCTACACCTTC. Translated: CASSAPGQGAHGYTF.

This clonotype was recorded many times. The chain uses TRBV25-1 and TRBJ1-2, with TRBD1 matching over 9 bases. Germline lookup yields CDR1 MGHDK and CDR2 SYGVNS. The CDR3 contains 13 residues. V lost 6 bases to trimming and J lost 6 bases; unmatched junction nucleotides: 5. The CDR3 DNA sequence: TGTGCCAGCAGCCCGGGACAGGGAGATGGCTACACCTTC. Translating gives CASSPGQGDGYTF.

Note on this clonotype: A single base separates this from a much larger clone, so it may be a read error. The chain uses TRBV27 and TRBJ2-7, with D possibly being TRBD2 (6 bases). V was clipped by 7 bases and J by 2 bases, with 18 bases between them. Germline-derived CDR1 and CDR2 are MNHEY and SMNVEV (reference sequence). The CDR3 is made up of 15 amino acids. The CDR3 DNA reads as TGTGCCAGCAACCCCCGTGGGGGGTTCACCTACGAGCAGTACTTC. This gives the protein CASNPRGGFTYEQYF.